The TCR beta chain under discussion was sequenced for a study of shared clonotypes between healthy human individuals. Findings and caveats of the study: What naive subsets generally showed was a larger estimated richness than memory subsets showed.

Notes on this clone: Its matching antigen is unknown.

V shed 3 bases and J shed 0 bases, with 9 bases lying between them. The CDR3 runs to 14 residues. Germline lookup yields CDR1 ENHRY and CDR2 SYGVKD. Some clones are missing from TCRdb's copy, which holds only in-frame ones; the method was immunoSEQ multiplex PCR. The sample shows 800,000 or so clones, 95% to 97% of them seen only once. Positive CCR7 selection of CD45RO-negative cells yielded the naive CD8 cells, and terminally differentiated effector memory CD45RA+ cells were excluded. This TCR was sampled from a man aged 25-45 years in good health. The chain carries TRBV10-3 and TRBJ2-7; a weak D match, TRBD1 (6 bases). Sequenced material: naive CD8+ T cells sorted from blood. In DNA form, the CDR3 reads TGTGCCATCAGTGACGGGGACACCTCCTACGAGCAGTACTTC. Its protein is CAISDGDTSYEQYF.